The 21 T cell receptor beta chains below all came from one sample that was sequenced in a study of OX40 agonist ivuxolimab in advanced cancers. Some clones are missing from TCRdb's copy, which holds only in-frame ones; the method was immunoSEQ multiplex PCR. Of about 65,000 clones listed, roughly nine tenths were seen once; the top ten hold 1.5% to 2%. Sample: CD4+ or CD8+ T cells sorted from blood, taken in a trial of the OX40 agonist ivuxolimab. The receptors stem from an adult with an advanced solid tumor such as melanoma, head and neck, liver or kidney cancer.

This clone appeared a few times. This rearrangement joins TRBV5-6 to TRBJ2-1, with TRBD1 matching over 8 bases. The V segment lost 4 bases and the J segment 6 bases; nucleotides outside the gene matches: 6. CDR1 is SGHDT, CDR2 YYEEEE, per germline. This CDR3 region has 14 residues. Here the CDR3 DNA reads TGTGCCAGCAGCGGATGGACAGGGCGCAATGAGCAGTTCTTC. The encoded protein is CASSGWTGRNEQFF.

The chain links TRBV19 to TRBJ2-7; D perhaps matches TRBD2 (5 bases). This CDR3 is built from 17 residues. With 6 bases removed from V and 0 bases from J, the gap between germline ends came to 21 bases. Germline V gene data show CDR1 as LNHDA and CDR2 as SQIVND (reference sequence). This CDR3 reads CASSIKIETGNSYEQYF. In DNA, the CDR3 is TGTGCCAGTAGCATAAAAATCGAGACCGGGAACTCCTACGAGCAGTACTTC.

This chain links TRBV6-1 with TRBJ2-1, with D tentatively TRBD1 or TRBD2 (5 bases each). V was cut by 3 bases and J by 0 bases, with 6 bases left in between. The length of the CDR3 is 14 residues. Germline V lookup: CDR1 MNHNS, CDR2 SASEGT. CDR3 in amino acids: CASSDGGSYNEQFF. In nucleotides, the CDR3 is TGTGCCAGCAGTGATGGGGGCTCCTACAATGAGCAGTTCTTC.

This chain connects TRBV10-3 to TRBJ2-5; D unresolved. The length of the CDR3 is 13 residues. Trimming removed 3 bases from V and 3 bases from J, with 8 bases in between. Germline lookup yields CDR1 ENHRY and CDR2 SYGVKD. CDR3 DNA sequence: TGTGCCATCAGTGACCACTTAGAAGAGACCCAGTACTTC. Encoded protein: CAISDHLEETQYF.

The chain carries TRBV9 and TRBJ2-1; D gene unclear. Per the germline V gene, CDR1 is SGDLS and CDR2 is YYNGEE. V lost 0 bases, J lost 10 bases, and 8 bases lay in between. The CDR3 consists of 12 residues. CDR3 protein: CASSVGTSEQFF. DNA for the CDR3: TGTGCCAGCAGCGTAGGAACCTCGGAGCAGTTCTTC.

The J gene is TRBJ2-7, the V gene TRBV28, with 7 bases identical to TRBD1. Germline CDR1 and CDR2: MDHEN and SYDVKM. V was pared by 2 bases and J by 1 base, with 5 bases of the junction left unmatched. The CDR3 has 15 residues. The CDR3 protein is CASSLTSGGSYEQYF. The CDR3 DNA sequence: TGTGCCAGCAGTTTAACGTCAGGGGGTTCCTACGAGCAGTACTTC.

The V call is TRBV7-2, the J call TRBJ2-2; D is unresolved. Between the trimmed V and J ends, which lost 1 base and 0 bases, there was a span of 9 bases. Germline assignment: CDR1 SGHTA and CDR2 FQGNSA. This CDR3 region has 16 residues. The CDR3 sequence: CASSLEPAANTGELFF. The CDR3 coding sequence is TGTGCCAGCAGCTTAGAGCCCGCCGCGAACACCGGGGAGCTGTTTTTT.

CDR3 coding DNA: TGTGCCAGCAGCTTGAGTGGAACTAGCGGGAGTATAGAGCAGTTCTTC. Protein: CASSLSGTSGSIEQFF. The rearrangement links TRBV7-9 to TRBJ2-1; 11 bases line up with TRBD2. V lost 3 bases, J lost 10 bases, and 11 bases stayed unmatched. CDR1 and CDR2 (germline): SEHNR, FQNEAQ (reference sequence). This CDR3 has 16 amino acids. Filled out from reference TRBV7-9 and TRBJ2-1, the complete variable domain reads DTGVSQNPRHKITKRGQNVTFRCDPISEHNRLYWYRQTLGQGPEFLTYFQNEAQLEKSRLLSDRFSAERPKGSFSTLEIQRTEQGDSAMYLCASSLSGTSGSIEQFFGPGTRLTVL.

The CDR3 spells CASSLGSGDNEQFF. The CDR3 coding sequence is TGTGCCAGCAGTTTAGGATCGGGGGACAATGAGCAGTTCTTC. The chain couples TRBV6-6 to TRBJ2-1; tentative D call: TRBD2 (6 bases). CDR1 is MNHNY and CDR2 is SVGAGI in the germline V gene (reference sequence). V lost 4 bases, J lost 5 bases, and 12 bases lay in between. This CDR3 has 14 amino acids.

The chain links TRBV6-1 to TRBJ2-2; D is unresolved. The length of the CDR3 is 13 residues. The germline gives CDR1 MNHNS, CDR2 SASEGT. V lost 2 bases to trimming and J lost 4 bases, with 5 bases between them. The DNA of the CDR3 is TGTGCCAGCAGTGAAATGGGCACCGGGGAGCTGTTTTTT. Translated, it gives CASSEMGTGELFF.

The rearrangement joins TRBV6-6 to TRBJ2-1; 8 bases align to TRBD1. The CDR3 is made up of 14 amino acids. The J segment lost 2 bases and the V segment lost 6 bases, leaving 3 bases of the junction unmatched. The germline V gene encodes CDR1 MNHNY and CDR2 SVGAGI (reference sequence). The CDR3 protein is CASRPTGAYNEQFF. CDR3 in DNA: TGTGCCAGCAGGCCGACAGGGGCCTACAATGAGCAGTTCTTC.

The rearrangement links TRBV19 to TRBJ1-6; D is possibly TRBD1 (5 bases). The CDR3 totals 17 residues. The germline V and J ends were trimmed by 6 bases and 9 bases, with 24 bases remaining between them. Germline-derived CDR1 and CDR2 are LNHDA and SQIVND (reference sequence). The CDR3 is CASRGLAGPLSRSPLHF. The DNA for the CDR3 is TGTGCCAGTAGGGGGCTTGCGGGGCCCCTAAGCCGTTCACCCCTCCACTTT.

The V gene is TRBV10-3, the J gene TRBJ2-5, with D possibly matching TRBD1 (6 bases). The J call may be mistaken, given a closer DNA end match to TRBJ2-7. The CDR3 consists of 15 residues. Germline loops: CDR1 ENHRY, CDR2 SYGVKD. In DNA, the CDR3 is TGTGCCATCAGTGCCCGGGACATGGGTGCCCACGAGCAGTACTTC. This codes for CAISARDMGAHEQYF.

This chain joins TRBV5-1 and TRBJ2-3, with 8 bases matching TRBD1. The CDR3 is 15 residues long. Trimming cost V 1 base and J 6 bases; bases outside gene matches: 7. The V gene's germline CDR1 is SGHRS and CDR2 YFSETQ. The CDR3 loop reads CASSLLDRVRDTQYF. CDR3 sequence (DNA): TGCGCCAGCAGCTTGTTGGACAGGGTCAGGGATACGCAGTATTTT.

In this sample, this clone turned up once. V and J are TRBV4-1 and TRBJ2-1; D perhaps matches TRBD2 (5 bases). Germline V gene lookup returns CDR1 MGHRA and CDR2 YSYEKL. The CDR3 totals 18 residues. Trimming removed 0 bases at V and 3 bases at J, with 18 bases between. The CDR3, as DNA: TGCGCCAGCAGCCAAGAGTGGAGGACGGTCCTCTACTACAATGAGCAGTTCTTC. Protein product: CASSQEWRTVLYYNEQFF.

The chain carries TRBV7-3 and TRBJ2-3; D uncertain. The CDR3 totals 13 residues. Germline CDR1 and CDR2: SGHTA and FQGTGA. Trimming pared 5 bases from V and 6 bases from J, leaving 12 bases between. The CDR3 reads CASSPQIEDTQYF. CDR3 coding DNA: TGTGCCAGCAGCCCCCAGATCGAGGATACGCAGTATTTT.

V gene TRBV25-1 combines with J gene TRBJ2-5, with 7 bases aligning to TRBD2. V was pared by 5 bases and J by 5 bases, with 11 bases of the junction left unmatched. CDR1 is MGHDK and CDR2 is SYGVNS in the germline V gene. This CDR3 is built from 15 residues. CDR3 loop: CASSRRGNVRETQYF. The DNA of the CDR3 is TGTGCCAGCAGTAGGCGGGGGAACGTCAGGGAGACCCAGTACTTC. Complete variable domain (other parts from reference TRBV25-1 and TRBJ2-5): EADIYQTPRYLVIGTGKKITLECSQTMGHDKMYWYQQDPGMELHLIHYSYGVNSTEKGDLSSESTVSRIRTEHFPLTLESARPSHTSQYLCASSRRGNVRETQYFGPGTRLLVL.

This chain joins TRBV19 and TRBJ2-1; TRBD1 might be the D (5 bases). Germline V gives CDR1 LNHDA, CDR2 SQIVND (reference sequence). The CDR3 totals 12 residues. Trimming cost V 4 bases and J 10 bases, with 11 bases left between them. The DNA for the CDR3 is TGTGCCAGTAGTACTAGGACATCCGAGCAGTTCTTC. As protein: CASSTRTSEQFF.

This clone was seen a few times. This chain connects TRBV2 to TRBJ1-1, with no clear D. This CDR3 spans 15 amino acids. Germline lookup yields CDR1 SNHLY and CDR2 FYNNEI. V lost 2 bases and J lost 0, with 10 bases in between. CDR3 sequence: CASSEPGPMNTEAFF. Here the CDR3 DNA reads TGTGCCAGCAGTGAACCGGGCCCTATGAACACTGAAGCTTTCTTT.

The J gene is TRBJ1-5, the V gene TRBV10-3; TRBD1 is a possible D gene (5 bases). CDR1 is ENHRY, CDR2 SYGVKD, per germline. V gave up 5 bases and J gave up 5 bases, with 16 bases separating them. The length of the CDR3 is 15 residues. CDR3 residues: CAISSSGGEDQPQHF. In nucleotides, the CDR3 is TGTGCCATCAGTTCCTCCGGAGGGGAAGATCAGCCCCAGCATTTT.

The V call is TRBV5-4, the J call TRBJ2-2, with 11 bases matching TRBD2. Germline CDR1 SGHNT, CDR2 YYREEE (reference sequence). V dropped 4 bases and J dropped 7; count of bases not matched to a gene: 9. CDR3 length: 16 amino acids. The CDR3: CASSRSGGAVIGELFF. The CDR3 DNA is TGTGCCAGCAGCCGTAGCGGGGGGGCCGTAATCGGGGAGCTGTTTTTT.